These 26 T cell receptor beta chains were sequenced from one sample in a study of blood T cells in healthy people across ages. Alongside a J-beta primer mix, a sample-barcoded 5' primer served in a second PCR lasting about 7 to 11 cycles. Each CDR3 protein gets one entry after TCRdb re-called the 5' RACE reads with MiXCR. The sample lists 1.5 million to 2 million distinct CDR3 sequences, roughly 27% seen once, with 7.7% in the top ten. Sequenced sample: blood. The receptors derive from a woman in her twenties or thirties in good health.

This clonotype turned up a few times. The rearrangement uses TRBV21-1 and TRBJ2-5. TRBV21-1 is a documented pseudogene. CDR3 length: 14 amino acids. CDR3 in amino acids: CASEPRTDQETQYF. The CDR3 nucleotides are TGTGCCAGCGAACCTCGGACGGACCAAGAGACCCAGTACTTC.

V and J are TRBV7-2 and TRBJ2-1, with D perhaps matching TRBD2 (6 bases). The CDR3 has 13 amino acids. CDR1 is SGHTA and CDR2 is FQGNSA in the germline V gene. V lost 1 base and J 11 bases, leaving 12 bases between the germline ends. Written as DNA, the CDR3 is TGTGCCAGCAGCTTAGATTTGCGGGATAAGCAGTTCTTC. Amino acid sequence: CASSLDLRDKQFF.

Only a few counts were recorded for this clonotype. The J gene is TRBJ2-7, the V gene TRBV10-2; D call uncertain. The J call is uncertain, as TRBJ2-5 better fits the DNA end. Germline loops: CDR1 WSHSY, CDR2 SAAADI. The CDR3 sequence is 16 residues long. CDR3 in amino acids: CASSEYVSQLRETQYF. CDR3 in DNA: TGCGCCAGCAGTGAGTACGTTAGCCAACTCCGCGAGACCCAGTACTTC.

The rearrangement links TRBV2 to TRBJ2-3; TRBD1 matches 9 bases. The germline V gene has CDR1 SNHLY and CDR2 FYNNEI. The CDR3 extends over 16 amino acids. The V segment lost 4 bases and the J segment 3 bases; nucleotides outside the gene matches: 8. The CDR3 spells CASSVTGTGLTDTQYF. The CDR3 nucleotides read TGTGCCAGCAGTGTTACCGGGACAGGGTTAACAGATACGCAGTATTTT.

The J gene is TRBJ2-5, the V gene TRBV9; 7 bases agree with TRBD1. V shed 3 bases and J 11 bases; nucleotides not matched to a gene: 13. This CDR3 spans 14 amino acids. Germline values: CDR1 SGDLS, CDR2 YYNGEE. The CDR3 nucleotides are TGTGCCAGCAGCGGCGGAAGGGGGCCGGAGGAGCAGTACTTC. Encoded protein: CASSGGRGPEEQYF.

This sequence joins TRBV20-1 and TRBJ1-2; TRBD1 aligns across 7 bases. Germline V gene lookup returns CDR1 DFQATT and CDR2 SNEGSKA (reference sequence). The V and J ends lost 2 bases and 7 bases, in that order; junction bases with no gene match: 16. This CDR3 has 16 residues. CDR3 nucleotide sequence: TGCAGTGCTAGATCCAGGGGACAGTGGGCCGAGGTTGGCTACACCTTC. Protein sequence: CSARSRGQWAEVGYTF.

About this clonotype itself: This may stem from a read error, because a much larger clone lies one nucleotide away. J is TRBJ2-7 and V is TRBV10-3; D may be TRBD2 (6 bases). CDR1 ENHRY and CDR2 SYGVKD come from the germline V gene. The CDR3 consists of 14 residues. The V and J ends lost 10 bases and 4 bases respectively, with 20 bases between them. CDR3 in DNA: TGTGCCACCAGGGACCCGACGGGAGATTACGAGCAGTACTTC. Amino acids: CATRDPTGDYEQYF.

This clonotype was counted only a few times. The chain is built from TRBV20-1 and TRBJ2-1; tentative D call: TRBD2 (6 bases). V was trimmed by 6 bases and J by 1 base, leaving 19 bases between them. The CDR3 loop spans 16 amino acids. CDR1 DFQATT and CDR2 SNEGSKA come from the germline V gene (reference sequence). The CDR3 here is CSAITGSGNSYNEQFF. The CDR3 nucleotides read TGCAGTGCGATTACGGGTAGCGGAAATTCCTACAATGAGCAGTTCTTC.

The rearrangement links TRBV2 to TRBJ2-7, with D unclear. The CDR3 spans 17 residues. CDR1 is SNHLY and CDR2 is FYNNEI in the germline V gene. V was trimmed by 1 base and J by 1 base, leaving 17 bases between them. CDR3 protein: CASSEGSGTVRSYEQYF. The CDR3 region has the DNA TGTGCCAGCAGTGAAGGTTCAGGAACGGTAAGGTCCTACGAGCAGTACTTC.

The chain employs TRBV7-9 and TRBJ1-2; D might be TRBD1 (5 bases). V was cut by 4 bases and J by 6 bases, with 21 bases left in between. The CDR3 has 16 amino acids. CDR1 and CDR2 from the germline V gene are SEHNR and FQNEAQ (reference sequence). CDR3 amino acids: CASSSLKEGTPDGYTF. Here the CDR3 DNA reads TGTGCCAGCAGCTCCCTTAAAGAAGGGACCCCTGATGGCTACACCTTC.

This clonotype has a count of ten or more. V is TRBV5-1 and J is TRBJ1-5; no reliable D call. The CDR3 length is 15 residues. The germline gives CDR1 SGHRS, CDR2 YFSETQ. Trimming stripped 3 bases from V and 0 bases from J, with 10 bases between. Written as DNA, the CDR3 is TGCGCCAGCAGCTCCGGCCCGAATAGCAATCAGCCCCAGCATTTT. It encodes CASSSGPNSNQPQHF.

V is TRBV27 and J is TRBJ2-7; 7 bases are a match to TRBD1. CDR3 length: 16 residues. V lost 4 bases, J lost 2 bases, and 11 bases stayed unmatched. Germline assignment: CDR1 MNHEY and CDR2 SMNVEV (reference sequence). In DNA form, the CDR3 reads TGTGCCAGCAGTTCAAGTCAGGGGGAGTATGCCTACGAGCAGTACTTC. This codes for CASSSSQGEYAYEQYF.

This clonotype was observed many times. V usage is TRBV7-9 and J usage is TRBJ2-1; TRBD2 agrees at 12 bases. This CDR3 is 18 amino acids long. V lost 2 bases, J lost 0 bases, and 5 bases stayed unmatched. Germline-derived CDR1 and CDR2 are SEHNR and FQNEAQ (reference sequence). The CDR3, as DNA: TGTGCCAGCAGCTTACTAGCGGGGGGGCCGAGCTCCTACAATGAGCAGTTCTTC. It yields the protein CASSLLAGGPSSYNEQFF.

The V gene is TRBV28, the J gene TRBJ1-4; tentative D call: TRBD1 (6 bases). The germline CDR1 and CDR2 sequences are MDHEN and SYDVKM. V was clipped by 8 bases and J by 4 bases, with 17 bases between them. This CDR3 comprises 15 residues. The CDR3: CASRLQGSGNEKLFF. The CDR3 DNA reads as TGTGCCAGCCGACTACAGGGTTCTGGTAATGAAAAACTGTTTTTT.

The sample holds many counts of this clonotype. The chain links TRBV4-2 to TRBJ2-7; D is possibly TRBD2 (6 bases). The CDR3 is 14 residues long. CDR1 is LGHNA and CDR2 is YNFKEQ in the germline V gene. Trimming shortened V by 2 bases and J by 4 bases, and 12 bases separated the two germline ends. CDR3 nucleotide sequence: TGTGCCAGCAGCCAATCCGGGACTCTTTACGAGCAGTACTTC. It codes for CASSQSGTLYEQYF.

This clonotype was counted a few times. V usage is TRBV7-2 and J usage is TRBJ2-1, with 11 bases that match TRBD2. Trimming cost V 2 bases and J 5 bases; bases outside gene matches: 11. Germline V gene sequence: CDR1 SGHTA, CDR2 FQGNSA. There are 18 residues in the CDR3. The DNA for the CDR3 is TGTGCCAGCAGCTTACACAATCTAGCGGGAGGTGGAAACAATGAGCAGTTCTTC. Its protein is CASSLHNLAGGGNNEQFF.

This clonotype was picked up many times. CDR3 loop: CASSKQLRETQYF. CDR3 DNA sequence: TGTGCCAGCAGCAAACAACTGCGGGAGACCCAGTACTTC. The rearrangement uses TRBV9 and TRBJ2-5; D not resolved. This CDR3 is 13 amino acids long. Germline CDR1 SGDLS, CDR2 YYNGEE. V was trimmed by 4 bases and J by 5 bases, leaving 12 bases between them.

The chain recombines TRBV20-1 with TRBJ1-5; a possible D gene is TRBD1 (5 bases). CDR1 DFQATT and CDR2 SNEGSKA come from the germline V gene (reference sequence). The CDR3 has 13 amino acids. Trimming cost V 2 bases and J 4 bases, with 9 bases left between them. CDR3 residues: CSARRGLNQPQHF. The CDR3 DNA sequence: TGCAGTGCTAGACGGGGCCTTAATCAGCCCCAGCATTTT.

The chain has TRBV6-1 and TRBJ1-5, with TRBD1 identical over 8 bases. The J segment lost 11 bases and the V segment lost 8 bases, leaving 14 bases of the junction unmatched. The germline V gene encodes CDR1 MNHNS and CDR2 SASEGT. The CDR3 extends over 14 amino acids. The CDR3 reads CASAHDRGGSTQHF. DNA of the CDR3: TGTGCCAGCGCCCACGACAGGGGAGGTTCTACCCAGCATTTT.

The J gene is TRBJ2-5, the V gene TRBV9; maybe TRBD1 (5 bases). CDR1 is SGDLS and CDR2 is YYNGEE in the germline V gene. This CDR3 comprises 17 residues. V lost 3 bases and J lost 5, with 23 bases in between. CDR3 amino acids: CASSGSTLVGRGETQYF. DNA for the CDR3: TGTGCCAGCAGCGGGAGCACGCTAGTGGGAAGGGGTGAGACCCAGTACTTC.

Regarding this clonotype: A much bigger clone sits one base away, suggesting this may be a read error. V gene TRBV3-1 combines with J gene TRBJ2-7; D not certain. Germline V gene lookup returns CDR1 LGHDT and CDR2 YNNKEL (reference sequence). Trimming left V 0 bases short and J 2 bases short, with 8 bases between. This CDR3 is 14 amino acids long. The CDR3 here is CASSQDRYPYEQYF. Written as DNA, the CDR3 is TGTGCCAGCAGCCAAGATCGGTACCCCTACGAGCAGTACTTC.

The chain carries TRBV18 and TRBJ2-4, with 8 bases identical to TRBD1. J was trimmed by 13 bases and V by 0 bases; bases with no gene match: 11. The CDR3 has 15 amino acids. Per germline, CDR1 KGHSH and CDR2 LQKENI. The chain's CDR3 is CASSPPGQAFYEQYF. CDR3 sequence (DNA): TGTGCCAGCTCACCACCGGGACAGGCGTTCTATGAGCAGTACTTC.

With regard to this clonotype: The junction and the germline gene differ at one end; a read error may be behind it. The chain employs TRBV18 and TRBJ2-5, with D possibly being TRBD2 (5 bases). The J call may not be correct, given that the DNA end is closer to TRBJ2-7. The CDR3 consists of 14 residues. Germline-derived CDR1 and CDR2 are KGHSH and LQKENI. CDR3 nucleotides: TGTGTCAGCTCACCACCGGGCGGGCGCTACGAGCAGTACTTC. It specifies CVSSPPGGRYEQYF.

This clonotype appeared many times. The genes are TRBV29-1 and TRBJ2-5; no clear D gene. This CDR3 region has 12 residues. Trimming shortened V by 3 bases and J by 2 bases, and 7 bases separated the two germline ends. Germline CDR1 is SQVTM and CDR2 is ANQGSEA. The CDR3 nucleotides read TGCAGCGTTGACGGTCAACAAGAGACCCAGTACTTC. As protein: CSVDGQQETQYF.

The chain couples TRBV7-9 to TRBJ1-2; unclear D gene. Germline V gene sequence: CDR1 SEHNR, CDR2 FQNEAQ (reference sequence). Trimming removed 1 base at V and 1 base at J, with 7 bases between. CDR3 size: 14 residues. The CDR3 protein is CASSLVQINYGYTF. As DNA, the CDR3 is TGTGCCAGCAGCTTAGTTCAGATTAACTATGGCTACACCTTC.

This clonotype was picked up many times. V gene TRBV20-1 combines with J gene TRBJ2-1; 13 bases agree with TRBD2. The CDR3 spans 14 residues. Germline V lookup: CDR1 DFQATT, CDR2 SNEGSKA (reference sequence). Here the CDR3 reads CRALGLAGDNEQFF. The CDR3 DNA is TGCAGGGCACTCGGACTAGCGGGGGACAATGAGCAGTTCTTC.